Listed below are T cell receptor beta chains from one sample, sequenced in a study of blood T cell repertoires in COVID-19. Method: immunoSEQ multiplex PCR; TCRdb's copy keeps in-frame clones and lacks some. The repertoire includes 150,000 to 190,000 clones, less than 90% of them detected once, and 2.4% sits in the top ten. The sample was peripheral blood. These receptors were obtained from a woman aged 70-85 years with acute or convalescent COVID-19. CDR3s include the opening cysteine and the closing phenylalanine or tryptophan. Fields, in order: V gene, D gene, J gene, clone size, CDR3 DNA, CDR3 protein. D genes are given only for firm matches. A clone size is listed for some rows: how often the clone was seen (once, few, many), or a class if it is expanded.

TRBV7-9	TRBD1	TRBJ1-4	-	TGTGCCAGCAGCCTGGACAGGGGTAATGAAAAACTGTTTTTT	CASSLDRGNEKLFF
TRBV30	-	TRBJ2-4	-	TGTGCCTGGAGTGTACGGTCAGGGGCCAAAAACATTCAGTACTTC	CAWSVRSGAKNIQYF
TRBV4-2	TRBD2	TRBJ2-2	-	TGTGCCAGCAGCCAGAGCGGGGTCTACACCGGGGAGCTGTTTTTT	CASSQSGVYTGELFF
TRBV3-1/TRBV3-2	TRBD2	TRBJ2-5	-	TGTGCCAGCAGCCCTCACCGGACTAGCGGGGGCCCAAACCAAGAGACCCAGTACTTC	CASSPHRTSGGPNQETQYF
TRBV3-1/TRBV3-2	-	TRBJ2-5	once	TGTGCCAGCAGCCAGGCCCCACGGGGGGCTAATCAAGAGACCCAGTACTTC	CASSQAPRGANQETQYF
TRBV3-1/TRBV3-2	TRBD1	TRBJ2-3	-	TGTGCCAGCAGCCACCGACAACGACAGGGTTGCACAGATACGCAGTATTTT	CASSHRQRQGCTDTQYF
TRBV7-2	-	TRBJ2-1	-	TGTGCCAGCAGCACGGGGGGCACAATCGATGAGCAGTTCTTC	CASSTGGTIDEQFF
TRBV7-8	-	TRBJ1-3	-	TGTGCCAGCAGCTCACGCGACAGGCTCGAGGGTCACACCATATATTTT	CASSSRDRLEGHTIYF
TRBV7-8	-	TRBJ2-1	-	TGTGCCAGCAGCTTAGGCGGGGGCCGCTACAATGAGCAGTTCTTC	CASSLGGGRYNEQFF
TRBV6-5	-	TRBJ1-1	-	TGTGCCAGCAGGAGGGCAGGGGTCACTGAAGCTTTCTTT	CASRRAGVTEAFF
TRBV7-9	-	TRBJ2-3	-	TGTGCCAGCAGCTTGCTAGGGGCCAGAGATACGCAGTATTTT	CASSLLGARDTQYF
TRBV7-9	-	TRBJ2-2	-	TGTGCCAGCAGCCGACAGGGAGGGAACACCGGGGAGCTGTTTTTT	CASSRQGGNTGELFF
TRBV9	-	TRBJ1-2	-	TGTGCCAGCAGCGTAGGGGGGGCTAACTATGGCTACACCTTC	CASSVGGANYGYTF
TRBV7-2	TRBD1	TRBJ1-2	-	TGTGCCAGCAACCCTAGGACAGGGATGTATGGCTACACCTTC	CASNPRTGMYGYTF
TRBV19	-	TRBJ2-7	-	TGTGCCAGTAGTCCCCAGGGAAACGCCTACGAGCAGTACTTC	CASSPQGNAYEQYF
TRBV5-6	-	TRBJ1-2	-	TGTGCCAGCAGCTTCGAACGGCGGCAGCCAGGGTTTGGCTACACCTTC	CASSFERRQPGFGYTF
TRBV18	-	TRBJ2-2	-	TGTGCCAGCTCACCACTAAGCCAGGAAGCAGCGAACACCGGGGAGCTGTTTTTT	CASSPLSQEAANTGELFF
TRBV21-1	-	TRBJ2-1	-	TGTGCCAGCAGCAAAATGGGACTAGCGGGGGGGAATGAGCAGTTCTTC	CASSKMGLAGGNEQFF
TRBV3-1/TRBV3-2	TRBD2	TRBJ2-1	-	TGTGCCAGCAGCCTCCAAGGACTAGCGGGGGGCCTCTCCTACAATGAGCAGTTCTTC	CASSLQGLAGGLSYNEQFF
TRBV7-2	TRBD2	TRBJ2-5	-	TGTGCCAGCAGACGTGCGGGGGGCGGGGAGACCCAGTACTTC	CASRRAGGGETQYF